One and the same sample provided the 25 T cell receptor beta chains below, sequenced in a study of blood T cell repertoires in COVID-19. Data came from immunoSEQ multiplex PCR; TCRdb stores just in-frame clones and leaves some out. The table has approximately 230,000 clones, approximately 90% seen once. The source material was peripheral blood. The receptors here all came from a man between 18 and 35 years old with active or convalescent COVID-19.

This chain connects TRBV7-2 to TRBJ2-3; 8 bases are a match to TRBD2. The CDR3 has 15 residues. From germline, CDR1 is SGHTA and CDR2 FQGNSA. V gave up 4 bases and J gave up 5 bases; unmatched junction bases: 8. The chain's CDR3 is CASSYQTGGVDTQYF. The CDR3 DNA reads TGTGCCAGCAGCTACCAGACGGGAGGGGTAGATACGCAGTATTTT.

V gene TRBV9 combines with J gene TRBJ2-5; tentative D call: TRBD1 (5 bases). Germline CDR1 is SGDLS and CDR2 is YYNGEE. CDR3 length: 18 residues. V was cut by 2 bases and J by 4 bases, with 24 bases left in between. The CDR3 spells CASSVHAVGQGLGETQYF. The CDR3 DNA sequence: TGTGCCAGCAGCGTTCATGCGGTCGGGCAGGGTTTGGGAGAGACCCAGTACTTC.

This chain links TRBV9 with TRBJ2-7, with D possibly TRBD2 on 6 matching bases. Trimming took off 0 bases at V and 2 bases at J, with 9 bases between the two ends. CDR1 SGDLS and CDR2 YYNGEE come from the germline V gene. The CDR3 extends over 14 amino acids. The CDR3 loop is CASSVDSGAYEQYF. CDR3 nucleotides: TGTGCCAGCAGCGTAGATTCGGGAGCCTACGAGCAGTACTTC.

The CDR3 DNA follows: TGTGCCAGCAGCTTAACCAGGGGGTTCTCTGGAAACACCATATATTTT. Translating gives CASSLTRGFSGNTIYF. The chain is built from TRBV5-4 and TRBJ1-3; the match to TRBD1 covers 7 bases. Germline V gives CDR1 SGHNT, CDR2 YYREEE (reference sequence). The trim removed 2 bases at V and 0 bases at J, leaving 5 bases unmatched. This CDR3 comprises 16 residues.

The rearrangement links TRBV25-1 to TRBJ2-1, with 9 bases matching TRBD2. The CDR3 covers 14 residues. The J segment lost 5 bases and the V segment lost 3 bases, leaving 2 bases of the junction unmatched. Per germline, CDR1 MGHDK and CDR2 SYGVNS. CDR3 amino acids: CASSDPSGNNEQFF. CDR3 DNA: TGTGCCAGCAGTGACCCTAGCGGGAACAATGAGCAGTTCTTC.

The rearrangement uses TRBV2 and TRBJ1-5; D perhaps matches TRBD1 (5 bases). The ends were cut back, 4 bases at V and 0 bases at J, with 7 bases in the middle. Germline CDR1 reads SNHLY; CDR2 reads FYNNEI. CDR3 length: 14 amino acids. CDR3 in amino acids: CASSGQNSNQPQHF. In DNA form, the CDR3 reads TGTGCCAGCAGTGGACAGAATAGCAATCAGCCCCAGCATTTT. The variable domain in full, with the rest retrieved from reference TRBV2 and TRBJ1-5, is EPEVTQTPSHQVTQMGQEVILRCVPISNHLYFYWYRQILGQKVEFLVSFYNNEISEKSEIFDDQFSVERPDGSNFTLKIRSTKLEDSAMYFCASSGQNSNQPQHFGDGTRLSIL.

The CDR3 nucleotides read TGTGCCAGCAGTGAACTGTCTAGCGGGTTCTCAGATACGCAGTATTTT. This sequence encodes CASSELSSGFSDTQYF. J is TRBJ2-3 and V is TRBV2; 8 bases map to TRBD2. Germline V gene data show CDR1 as SNHLY and CDR2 as FYNNEI. Germline trimming cut 2 bases from V and 4 bases from J; bases unmatched to any gene: 8. The length of the CDR3 is 16 residues.

V gene TRBV4-3 combines with J gene TRBJ1-4; D remains ambiguous. The length of the CDR3 is 16 residues. V was pared by 0 bases and J by 7 bases, with 15 bases between. CDR1 and CDR2 from the germline V gene are LGHNA and YSLEER. The CDR3 reads CASSQDFRVSSEKLFF. CDR3 in DNA: TGCGCCAGCAGCCAAGATTTTCGAGTATCAAGTGAAAAACTGTTTTTT.

This clone has just one count. The gene calls are TRBV5-6 and TRBJ2-1; TRBD2 matches at 7 bases. This CDR3 has 14 residues. CDR1 and CDR2 (germline): SGHDT, YYEEEE. Unmatched junction bases numbered 3, after V lost 0 bases and J lost 6 bases. The chain's CDR3 is CASSLGRGVNEQFF. The CDR3 bases are TGTGCCAGCAGCTTGGGACGGGGGGTCAATGAGCAGTTCTTC.

This clone was seen only once. The V gene is TRBV30, the J gene TRBJ1-1, with 10 bases fitting TRBD1. V shed 2 bases, J shed 3 bases, and the junction held 12 bases outside the gene matches. The CDR3 runs 17 residues. Per germline, CDR1 GTSNPN and CDR2 SVGIG (reference sequence). The CDR3 here is CAWSPKGGGTGDTEAFF. The CDR3 DNA reads TGTGCCTGGAGTCCGAAGGGAGGGGGGACAGGGGACACTGAAGCTTTCTTT.

The CDR3 coding sequence is TGTGCCACCCAGGACAGAAATGAAAAACTGTTTTTT. Its protein product is CATQDRNEKLFF. The chain recombines TRBV10-3 with TRBJ1-4; perhaps TRBD1 as D (6 bases). Germline CDR1 reads ENHRY; CDR2 reads SYGVKD. Trimming took off 10 bases at V and 5 bases at J, with 11 bases between the two ends. There are 12 residues in the CDR3.

The CDR3 DNA reads TGTGCCAGCAGCTTTGACCGGACTAGCGGAACCTACGAGCAGTACTTC. Translation gives CASSFDRTSGTYEQYF. The rearrangement uses TRBV7-9 and TRBJ2-7; 10 positions match TRBD2. J gave up 2 bases and V 3 bases, and 7 bases lay outside the gene matches. The CDR3 extends over 16 amino acids. Germline V gives CDR1 SEHNR, CDR2 FQNEAQ (reference sequence).

The CDR3 region is CASSLDRPTGNQPQHF. In nucleotides, the CDR3 is TGTGCCAGCAGTTTAGACCGACCGACAGGGAATCAGCCCCAGCATTTT. This sequence joins TRBV27 and TRBJ1-5; 7 bases are shared with TRBD1. The CDR3 runs to 16 residues. Germline V lookup: CDR1 MNHEY, CDR2 SMNVEV (reference sequence). Trimming removed 2 bases from V and 4 bases from J; junction bases left unmatched: 8.

The chain carries TRBV5-6 and TRBJ1-2; the D is unclear. Per the germline V gene, CDR1 is SGHDT and CDR2 is YYEEEE. CDR3 length: 14 residues. V lost 0 bases and J 4 bases, leaving 10 bases between the germline ends. The CDR3: CASSLVAQIYGYTF. The CDR3 region has the DNA TGTGCCAGCAGCTTGGTGGCTCAAATCTATGGCTACACCTTC.

The chain recombines TRBV10-3 with TRBJ2-2; 10 bases match TRBD1. CDR3 size: 16 residues. The germline gives CDR1 ENHRY, CDR2 SYGVKD. V trimming: 7 bases; J trimming: 3 bases; junction bases outside the gene matches: 8. The CDR3 sequence is CAINQGGTGDTGELFF. The CDR3 region has the DNA TGTGCCATCAACCAAGGGGGGACAGGGGACACCGGGGAGCTGTTTTTT.

This CDR3 reads CATKGGPVNTEAFF. The CDR3 DNA follows: TGTGCCACCAAGGGAGGGCCCGTAAACACTGAAGCTTTCTTT. The chain uses TRBV19 and TRBJ1-1; unclear D gene. Per germline, CDR1 LNHDA and CDR2 SQIVND (reference sequence). V was clipped by 10 bases and J by 2 bases, with 17 bases between them. The CDR3 totals 14 residues.

The rearrangement uses TRBV27 and TRBJ1-3, with D unresolved. Germline CDR1 reads MNHEY; CDR2 reads SMNVEV (reference sequence). V lost 1 base and J 7 bases, leaving 8 bases between the germline ends. The CDR3 has 13 amino acids. Here the CDR3 reads CASSLLSGNTIYF. Written as DNA, the CDR3 is TGTGCCAGCAGTTTATTGTCGGGTAACACCATATATTTT.

The V gene is TRBV11-2, the J gene TRBJ2-5, with D possibly TRBD2 on 5 matching bases. Germline V gene lookup returns CDR1 SGHAT and CDR2 FQNNGV. The CDR3 is 17 residues long. V dropped 0 bases and J dropped 2 bases, with 16 bases sitting between them. As DNA, the CDR3 is TGTGCCAGCAGCTTAGAGCAAGCAGGTGGGAGACAAGAGACCCAGTACTTC. Its protein is CASSLEQAGGRQETQYF.

This chain uses TRBV2 with TRBJ1-1; 7 nucleotides match TRBD1. This CDR3 is 11 amino acids long. The ends lost 11 bases at V and 6 bases at J; junction bases unmatched: 6. CDR1 and CDR2 (germline): SNHLY, FYNNEI. CDR3 loop: CAGTGVSEAFF. For the CDR3, the DNA is TGTGCCGGAACAGGGGTATCTGAAGCTTTCTTT.

This chain joins TRBV9 and TRBJ2-1, with D maybe TRBD1 (5 bases). CDR3 length equals 13 residues. Germline assignment: CDR1 SGDLS and CDR2 YYNGEE. The ends were cut back, 4 bases at V and 8 bases at J, with 13 bases in the middle. CDR3 in DNA: TGTGCCAGCAGCCTTACAGGATCCCATGAGCAGTTCTTC. It translates to CASSLTGSHEQFF.

This clone is a singleton in its sample. The chain couples TRBV5-8 to TRBJ1-4; weak D call: TRBD1 (5 bases). The germline V and J ends were trimmed by 4 bases and 4 bases, with 14 bases remaining between them. Germline CDR1 is SGHTS and CDR2 is YDEGEE. This CDR3 has 15 residues. For the CDR3, the DNA is TGTGCCAGCAGCCATGGGGGGATCGATAATGAAAAACTGTTTTTT. Amino acids: CASSHGGIDNEKLFF.

The chain couples TRBV28 to TRBJ1-1; D not resolved. The CDR3 is 12 residues long. Germline CDR1 is MDHEN and CDR2 is SYDVKM. V lost 5 bases and J lost 7, with 11 bases in between. In DNA form, the CDR3 reads TGTGCCAGCAGTCCGCCGGGGTATGAAGCTTTCTTT. Amino acids: CASSPPGYEAFF.

The V gene is TRBV4-3, the J gene TRBJ2-5; D is ambiguous. CDR1 is LGHNA, CDR2 YSLEER, per germline. The CDR3 has 15 amino acids. Trimming cost V 0 bases and J 5 bases, with 13 bases left between them. CDR3 sequence reads: CASSQDWQTGETQYF. DNA for the CDR3: TGCGCCAGCAGCCAAGATTGGCAGACTGGGGAGACCCAGTACTTC.

In the case of this clone: The sample contains more than one DNA sequence encoding this CDR3. The genes are TRBV20-1 and TRBJ1-1; D is uncertain. V lost 3 bases to trimming and J lost 1 base, with 6 bases between them. This CDR3 is built from 12 residues. Germline loops: CDR1 DFQATT, CDR2 SNEGSKA (reference sequence). CDR3 residues: CSASRGNTEAFF. CDR3 sequence (DNA): TGCAGTGCTAGTAGAGGGAACACTGAAGCTTTCTTT.

This clone was counted between two and nine times. DNA of the CDR3: TGTGCCAGCACCACAAAGGCAGAGAGGGATAACACTGAAGCTTTCTTT. Translating gives CASTTKAERDNTEAFF. V gene TRBV21-1 combines with J gene TRBJ1-1. TRBV21-1 is described as a pseudogene. This CDR3 has 16 residues.